This T cell receptor (beta chain) was recovered during a study of T-cell reconstitution after alpha-beta-depleted transplantation in children. Overall study results and limits: T-cell numbers and diversity one year post-transplant derived largely from freshly generated T cells. Where some patients showed high TCRbeta diversity at day 60, it came from recipient T cells and thymic progenitors that had survived.

Unique molecular identifiers tagged the TCRbeta library. TCRdb fed the PCR reads into MiXCR, producing one record per CDR3 protein. There are fewer than 250,000 distinct CDR3 sequences in the sample; approximately 8% occur only once, and roughly 6% lies in the top ten. A remark on this clonotype: Its antigen remains unknown.

CDR1 is DFQATT, CDR2 SNEGSKA, per germline (reference sequence). The CDR3 runs 14 residues. V was pared by 0 bases and J by 9 bases, with 15 bases between. The chain uses TRBV20-1 and TRBJ2-1; D is perhaps TRBD2 (6 bases). The origin of this receptor is a male patient between 5 and 17 years old who had a stem cell transplant for acute lymphoblastic leukemia, so the T cells may come from the graft donor. The starting material was PBMCs, mostly from graft donor cells, obtained 180 days after TCRalphabeta/CD19-depleted stem cell transplant. The CDR3: CSARDGTPFTEQFF. DNA for the CDR3: TGCAGTGCTAGAGACGGGACTCCCTTCACTGAGCAGTTCTTC.